The 19 T cell receptor beta chains reported below all come from one sample, sequenced in a study of identical twins. TCRdb itself ran the 5' RACE reads through MiXCR, one entry per CDR3 protein. The repertoire consists of 210,000 or so distinct CDR3 sequences, with 7.5% occurring once and the leading ten covering more than 1.5%. These records were also assigned to another study, of yellow fever vaccine responses in identical twins.

Sequenced: memory (CD45RO+) T cells sorted from blood. The receptors were gathered from a woman between 18 and 30 years old in good health.

This clonotype was recorded many times. The J gene is TRBJ2-3, the V gene TRBV12-3 or TRBV12-4, with 7 bases matching TRBD1. Trimming took 7 bases from V and 3 from J; bases not matched to a gene: 7. The CDR3 contains 14 residues. CDR3 DNA: TGTGCCAGCAAAAGACAGGGACGAACAGATACGCAGTATTTT. Its protein product is CASKRQGRTDTQYF.

This clonotype was seen repeatedly, ten times or more. This chain connects TRBV5-1 to TRBJ1-1; D not resolved. The CDR3 covers 13 residues. V was clipped by 6 bases and J by 1 base, with 10 bases between them. The germline V gene has CDR1 SGHRS and CDR2 YFSETQ. The DNA for the CDR3 is TGCGCCAGCACGGGAGGTGGGAACACTGAAGCTTTCTTT. Translation: CASTGGGNTEAFF. Full variable domain (rest looked up from reference TRBV5-1 and TRBJ1-1): KAGVTQTPRYLIKTRGQQVTLSCSPISGHRSVSWYQQTPGQGLQFLFEYFSETQRNKGNFPGRFSGRQFSNSRSEMNVSTLELGDSALYLCASTGGGNTEAFFGQGTRLTVV.

The rearrangement links TRBV6-1 to TRBJ1-2, with D possibly TRBD1 on 5 matching bases. The V end was cut by 5 bases, the J end by 4 bases, with 17 bases between. Germline assignment: CDR1 MNHNS and CDR2 SASEGT. There are 15 residues in the CDR3. The CDR3 sequence is CASSPSGTSRYGYTF. The DNA of the CDR3 is TGTGCCAGCAGTCCATCCGGGACTTCTCGCTATGGCTACACCTTC.

The chain couples TRBV18 to TRBJ2-3; a possible D gene is TRBD1 (6 bases). The V gene lost 2 bases and the J gene lost 3 bases, with 12 bases spanning the gap. CDR3 size: 15 residues. Germline assignment: CDR1 KGHSH and CDR2 LQKENI. The chain's CDR3 is CASSPIGGATDTQYF. Here the CDR3 DNA reads TGTGCCAGCTCACCAATTGGGGGCGCGACAGATACGCAGTATTTT. Using reference TRBV18 and TRBJ2-3 for the parts outside the CDR3, the full variable domain is NAGVMQNPRHLVRRRGQEARLRCSPMKGHSHVYWYRQLPEEGLKFMVYLQKENIIDESGMPKERFSAEFPKEGPSILRIQQVVRGDSAAYFCASSPIGGATDTQYFGPGTRLTVL.

This clonotype was detected a few times. The chain carries TRBV9 and TRBJ1-5; D unresolved. The CDR3 sequence is 14 residues long. Germline CDR1 and CDR2: SGDLS and YYNGEE. The V and J ends lost 0 bases and 7 bases respectively, with 11 bases between them. CDR3 in DNA: TGTGCCAGCAGCGTAGGGCAGGCGGGACAGCCCCAGCATTTT. It specifies CASSVGQAGQPQHF.

The table lists this clonotype with many counts. The CDR3 DNA follows: TGCAGTGCACCAGGACAGGTCCAATTGGCCCTCCACTTT. It translates to CSAPGQVQLALHF. The chain couples TRBV20-1 to TRBJ1-6; 7 nucleotides line up with TRBD1. Germline V gene sequence: CDR1 DFQATT, CDR2 SNEGSKA (reference sequence). This CDR3 is built from 13 residues. V shed 6 bases, J shed 14 bases, and the junction held 13 bases outside the gene matches.

In this sample, this clonotype turned up many times. The chain employs TRBV5-1 and TRBJ1-1; unclear D gene. Germline V gene lookup returns CDR1 SGHRS and CDR2 YFSETQ. The ends were cut back, 0 bases at V and 6 bases at J, with 9 bases in the middle. The CDR3 loop spans 13 amino acids. This CDR3 is CASSLGRVPEAFF. DNA of the CDR3: TGCGCCAGCAGCTTGGGGCGGGTACCTGAAGCTTTCTTT.

This clonotype was detected a few times. The V and J genes are TRBV6-1 and TRBJ2-7; no firm D call. This CDR3 contains 14 residues. Germline loops: CDR1 MNHNS, CDR2 SASEGT. The germline V and J ends were trimmed by 6 bases and 4 bases, with 16 bases remaining between them. In DNA form, the CDR3 reads TGTGCCAGCAGATCCGATCGGATTGCTTACGAGCAGTACTTC. Amino acids: CASRSDRIAYEQYF.

This rearrangement joins TRBV24-1 to TRBJ2-1, with 10 bases fitting TRBD1. J gave up 3 bases and V 0 bases, and 10 bases lay outside the gene matches. Germline CDR1 reads KGHDR; CDR2 reads SFDVKD. The CDR3 spans 19 residues. The DNA of the CDR3 is TGTGCCACCAGTGATTTGCGAATCAACCGGGACAGGGGCTACAATGAGCAGTTCTTC. Its protein is CATSDLRINRDRGYNEQFF.

The sample holds a few counts of this clonotype. The chain combines TRBV27 with TRBJ1-2; 7 positions match TRBD1. V shed 0 bases and J 0 bases; nucleotides not matched to a gene: 1. Per germline, CDR1 MNHEY and CDR2 SMNVEV (reference sequence). The CDR3 has 15 residues. In DNA, the CDR3 is TGTGCCAGCAGTTTATCGCAGGGGGCTAACTATGGCTACACCTTC. Translation: CASSLSQGANYGYTF.

This clonotype was seen ten or more times. V and J are TRBV5-6 and TRBJ2-2; the match to TRBD1 covers 8 bases. CDR1 and CDR2 (germline): SGHDT, YYEEEE. This CDR3 region has 17 residues. V gave up 4 bases and J gave up 7 bases; unmatched junction bases: 15. As DNA, the CDR3 is TGTGCCAGCAGCCAAGAAATAACGGGACAGGTCTTCGGGGAGCTGTTTTTT. It is translated as CASSQEITGQVFGELFF.

Many counts were recorded for this clonotype. J is TRBJ2-5 and V is TRBV6-6, with D perhaps TRBD1 (5 bases). Germline values: CDR1 MNHNY, CDR2 SVGAGI (reference sequence). V was shortened by 7 bases and J by 4 bases, with 13 bases between the two germline ends. The CDR3 loop spans 13 amino acids. In DNA form, the CDR3 reads TGTGCCAGCACCGACGCAGGGCGAGAGACCCAGTACTTC. It translates to CASTDAGRETQYF.

This clonotype was counted ten times or more. V usage is TRBV4-3 and J usage is TRBJ2-7; 8 bases fit TRBD1. CDR1 LGHNA and CDR2 YSLEER come from the germline V gene. The ends lost 1 base at V and 6 bases at J; junction bases unmatched: 11. This CDR3 has 16 amino acids. The CDR3 sequence: CASSQVSGTGGREQYF. CDR3 DNA: TGCGCCAGCAGCCAAGTATCCGGGACAGGAGGGCGCGAGCAGTACTTC.

In this sample, this clonotype turned up a few times. The CDR3 region is CASKQGDGNTIYF. CDR3 coding DNA: TGTGCCAGTAAACAGGGTGACGGAAACACCATATATTTT. The chain combines TRBV2 with TRBJ1-3; tentatively, D is TRBD1 (6 bases). Trimming cost V 9 bases and J 4 bases, with 13 bases left between them. This CDR3 contains 13 residues. Germline V lookup: CDR1 SNHLY, CDR2 FYNNEI.

The chain is built from TRBV28 and TRBJ2-1; D unclear. With 6 bases removed from V and 2 bases from J, the gap between germline ends came to 14 bases. CDR1 and CDR2 (germline): MDHEN, SYDVKM. The CDR3 sequence is 15 residues long. CDR3 in DNA: TGTGCCAGCAGCCAACCGACACGGACCTACAATGAGCAGTTCTTC. This sequence encodes CASSQPTRTYNEQFF.

This clonotype was recorded many times. As DNA, the CDR3 is TGTGCCATCAGTGAGCCTGCGCCGAGGAGCCAAGAGACCCAGTACTTC. Protein: CAISEPAPRSQETQYF. The rearrangement uses TRBV10-3 and TRBJ2-5, with D hard to call. The CDR3 runs 16 residues. Germline loops: CDR1 ENHRY, CDR2 SYGVKD. The V and J ends lost 2 bases and 1 base respectively, with 14 bases between them.

This clonotype was recorded at least ten times. The J gene is TRBJ1-2, the V gene TRBV10-3; possible D gene TRBD1, 5 bases. CDR1 is ENHRY and CDR2 is SYGVKD in the germline V gene. The V end was cut by 3 bases, the J end by 10 bases, with 15 bases between. The CDR3 has 13 residues. Here the CDR3 reads CAISERGDEDYTF. The CDR3 coding sequence is TGTGCCATCAGTGAAAGAGGGGACGAGGACTACACCTTC.

This clonotype was seen at least ten times. This sequence joins TRBV15 and TRBJ2-1; D gene uncertain. V lost 3 bases and J 8 bases, leaving 17 bases between the germline ends. Germline assignment: CDR1 LNHNV and CDR2 YYDKDF (reference sequence). The CDR3 has 15 residues. The CDR3 bases are TGTGCCACCAGCAGTGTGTCCGAAGCTATCTATGAGCAGTTCTTC. Protein sequence: CATSSVSEAIYEQFF.

This clonotype was seen ten or more times. The chain recombines TRBV29-1 with TRBJ2-3; TRBD2 aligns across 11 bases. The CDR3 is made up of 15 amino acids. The J segment lost 4 bases and the V segment lost 1 base, leaving 4 bases of the junction unmatched. CDR1 and CDR2 from the germline V gene are SQVTM and ANQGSEA. CDR3 nucleotide sequence: TGCAGCGTTGAAGGTACTAGCGGGAGCGCAGATACGCAGTATTTT. The encoded protein is CSVEGTSGSADTQYF.